A single sample gave rise to the 17 T cell receptor beta chains below, sequenced in a study of T cell repertoires in cytomegalovirus infection. These receptors' antigens are unknown. One entry per CDR3 protein results from TCRdb running MiXCR on the reads. The data show roughly 920,000 distinct CDR3 sequences, roughly 31% seen once. The sample in question was cultured CD8+ T cells from PBMCs, obtained from culture after CMV antigen stimulation. The receptors were sampled from a human donor in good health (CMV status not recorded). Some clones in this sample may be carry-over from other donors' samples.

This chain uses TRBV19 with TRBJ2-2; tentatively, D is TRBD1 (6 bases). Germline V gives CDR1 LNHDA, CDR2 SQIVND (reference sequence). Trimming removed 3 bases at V and 1 base at J, with 33 bases between. The CDR3 runs to 23 residues. The CDR3 DNA sequence: TGTGCCAGTAGTATTGTGGTAGTTCGCCGGACAGTCCTATACCCTCAGAACACCGGGGAGCTGTTTTTT. Protein sequence: CASSIVVVRRTVLYPQNTGELFF.

In this sample, this clonotype turned up a few times. This chain uses TRBV20-1 with TRBJ2-7; no clear D gene. In germline, CDR1 is DFQATT, CDR2 SNEGSKA (reference sequence). CDR3 size: 11 residues. V was cut by 3 bases and J by 2 bases, with 5 bases left in between. The CDR3 protein is CSASAAYEQYF. DNA for the CDR3: TGCAGTGCTAGTGCGGCCTACGAGCAGTACTTC.

This clonotype was seen ten or more times. The J gene is TRBJ2-6, the V gene TRBV6-5; D gene unclear. V lost 1 base, J lost 0 bases, and 16 bases lay in between. The CDR3 is made up of 19 amino acids. Per germline, CDR1 MNHEY and CDR2 SVGAGI. CDR3: CASSYWPPVDTSGANVLTF. CDR3 in DNA: TGTGCCAGCAGTTACTGGCCCCCAGTCGATACCTCTGGGGCCAACGTCCTGACTTTC.

J is TRBJ1-1 and V is TRBV5-1; a possible D gene is TRBD1 (6 bases). The CDR3 has 15 amino acids. Germline assignment: CDR1 SGHRS and CDR2 YFSETQ. V was cut by 4 bases and J by 0 bases, with 13 bases left in between. The CDR3: CASSDRTEMNTEAFF. The CDR3 DNA reads TGCGCCAGCAGCGACCGGACAGAGATGAACACTGAAGCTTTCTTT.

This chain links TRBV11-3 with TRBJ2-5, with 11 bases fitting TRBD1. Trimming took 5 bases from V and 5 from J; bases not matched to a gene: 7. CDR3 length equals 15 residues. The germline gives CDR1 SGHNT, CDR2 YENEEA. As DNA, the CDR3 is TGTGCCAGCAGCGCAGGGACAGGGGGTATCGAGACCCAGTACTTC. Translating it yields CASSAGTGGIETQYF.

This clonotype was found many times. The chain uses TRBV7-2 and TRBJ2-5; TRBD1 aligns across 8 bases. The CDR3 has 16 residues. Germline loops: CDR1 SGHTA, CDR2 FQGNSA. The V segment lost 5 bases and the J segment 0 bases; nucleotides outside the gene matches: 8. The CDR3 DNA reads TGTGCCAGCAGCATAATGACAGGGGTGTACCAAGAGACCCAGTACTTC. Translation: CASSIMTGVYQETQYF.

The rearrangement uses TRBV12-5 and TRBJ2-5, with unresolved D. Per the germline V gene, CDR1 is LGHNT and CDR2 is FRNRAP. There are 15 residues in the CDR3. With 0 bases removed from V and 2 bases from J, the gap between germline ends came to 10 bases. The CDR3 sequence: CASGLVHGWQETQYF. As DNA, the CDR3 is TGTGCTAGTGGTTTGGTACACGGATGGCAAGAGACCCAGTACTTC.

The chain links TRBV2 to TRBJ2-2, with a possible D match to TRBD1 (6 bases). The CDR3 has 14 residues. The germline gives CDR1 SNHLY, CDR2 FYNNEI. The germline V and J ends were trimmed by 3 bases and 10 bases, with 15 bases remaining between them. The CDR3: CASSEGAGFEELFF. The CDR3 coding sequence is TGTGCCAGCAGTGAGGGGGCAGGGTTCGAGGAGCTGTTTTTT.

This clonotype has ten or more counts. This chain links TRBV7-8 with TRBJ1-2, with D uncertain. Per the germline V gene, CDR1 is SGHVS and CDR2 is FQNEAQ. The CDR3 is 18 residues long. The V end lost 5 bases, the J end lost 3 bases, and 25 bases lay between the germline ends. CDR3 sequence: CASSLELIGRPLYYGYTF. The CDR3 DNA is TGTGCCAGCAGCCTAGAGTTGATTGGCAGGCCCCTGTACTATGGCTACACCTTC.

V and J are TRBV20-1 and TRBJ1-5; TRBD1 is a possible D gene (5 bases). From germline, CDR1 is DFQATT and CDR2 SNEGSKA (reference sequence). Trimming stripped 0 bases from V and 4 bases from J, with 16 bases between. There are 16 residues in the CDR3. The CDR3 loop is CSARDPGRADNQPQHF. CDR3 sequence (DNA): TGCAGTGCTAGAGATCCGGGCAGGGCAGATAATCAGCCCCAGCATTTT.

The rearrangement links TRBV2 to TRBJ1-3; D is perhaps TRBD1 (5 bases). The V gene lost 8 bases and the J gene lost 0 bases, with 14 bases spanning the gap. Germline V gene lookup returns CDR1 SNHLY and CDR2 FYNNEI. The length of the CDR3 is 15 residues. CDR3 sequence (DNA): TGTGCCAGCGATGGGACGGGGATCTCTGGAAACACCATATATTTT. Its protein product is CASDGTGISGNTIYF.

V usage is TRBV7-8 and J usage is TRBJ1-1, with TRBD1 as a possible D gene (6 bases). The V end was cut by 6 bases, the J end by 4 bases, with 21 bases between. Germline-derived CDR1 and CDR2 are SGHVS and FQNEAQ. There are 16 residues in the CDR3. The CDR3 is CASRRRLQGGGTEAFF. The CDR3 bases are TGTGCCAGCAGAAGAAGGTTACAGGGCGGGGGCACTGAAGCTTTCTTT.

This clonotype appeared a few times. The chain employs TRBV7-2 and TRBJ2-7, with 7 bases aligning to TRBD1. This CDR3 region has 15 residues. V trimming: 5 bases; J trimming: 2 bases; junction bases outside the gene matches: 9. The germline CDR1 and CDR2 sequences are SGHTA and FQGNSA. The CDR3 here is CASSPRGTETYEQYF. CDR3 nucleotide sequence: TGTGCCAGCAGCCCGAGAGGGACAGAGACCTACGAGCAGTACTTC.

The table lists this clonotype with many counts. CDR3 region: CASSQRAGGVTEAFF. The CDR3, as DNA: TGCGCCAGCAGCCAGCGGGCAGGGGGAGTCACTGAAGCTTTCTTT. V gene TRBV4-1 combines with J gene TRBJ1-1; 7 bases are a match to TRBD1. The V segment lost 3 bases and the J segment 4 bases; nucleotides outside the gene matches: 8. Germline V gene data show CDR1 as MGHRA and CDR2 as YSYEKL. The CDR3 covers 15 residues.

The rearrangement links TRBV5-1 to TRBJ1-1, with no clear D. The germline V and J ends were trimmed by 0 bases and 5 bases, with 11 bases remaining between them. CDR3 length: 14 amino acids. The germline gives CDR1 SGHRS, CDR2 YFSETQ. In DNA, the CDR3 is TGCGCCAGCAGCTTGGCTCTAAGTGGGACTGAAGCTTTCTTT. Its translation: CASSLALSGTEAFF. The variable domain in full, with the rest retrieved from reference TRBV5-1 and TRBJ1-1, is KAGVTQTPRYLIKTRGQQVTLSCSPISGHRSVSWYQQTPGQGLQFLFEYFSETQRNKGNFPGRFSGRQFSNSRSEMNVSTLELGDSALYLCASSLALSGTEAFFGQGTRLTVV.

V gene TRBV4-2 combines with J gene TRBJ1-4, with D hard to call. In germline, CDR1 is LGHNA, CDR2 YNFKEQ. The ends were cut back, 0 bases at V and 7 bases at J, with 6 bases in the middle. The CDR3 extends over 13 amino acids. Here the CDR3 DNA reads TGTGCCAGCAGCCAAGAAAGGGTTGAAAAACTGTTTTTT. Amino acids: CASSQERVEKLFF.

V and J are TRBV11-2 and TRBJ2-5; D not certain. V shed 5 bases and J shed 2 bases, with 6 bases lying between them. The CDR3 consists of 12 residues. Per the germline V gene, CDR1 is SGHAT and CDR2 is FQNNGV. Here the CDR3 DNA reads TGTGCCAGCAGCGACCCACAAGAGACCCAGTACTTC. Encoded protein: CASSDPQETQYF.